This T cell receptor beta chain stems from a study of spatial heterogeneity in lung cancer. Study information: In the raw reads, each unique TCR and UMI combination was present more than ten times on average.

Study results and caveats: Detection of ubiquitous tumor TCRs in blood was higher at resection than follow-up.

V lost 5 bases and J 1 base, leaving 11 bases between the germline ends. This CDR3 contains 14 residues. TCRdb fed the 5' RACE reads into MiXCR, producing one record per CDR3 protein. This sample has tens of thousands of distinct CDR3 sequences; 3% to 3.5% occur once, and the top ten carry 29%. As to time point: sample taken at primary tumor resection. Unsorted whole RNA from tumor, nontumor lung or frozen PBMC underwent sequencing. This clonotype occurred many times. As yet, its antigen is unknown. The J gene is TRBJ2-5, the V gene TRBV12-3 or TRBV12-4; no clear D. The sequence was collected from a female donor with early-stage non-small cell lung cancer. Sequenced here: PBMCs, sampled at surgery. This chain's CDR3 is CASSRLGPQETQYF. The DNA for the CDR3 is TGTGCCAGCAGTCGGCTAGGTCCCCAAGAGACCCAGTACTTC.